This T cell receptor beta chain was recorded in a study of cytomegalovirus exposure and HLA in healthy donors. Study context: Sequencing of about 179 million T cells in an earlier analysis found 100 million to 140 million unique TCR beta sequences. Study-wide findings and caveats: A missense DCLRE1C variant was associated with V- and J-gene trimming of TCR beta chains in a later analysis, and an independent cohort replicated the association. Sequencing had likely introduced a cluster of highly shared sequence variants as an artifact. An apparent linkage of common viral pathogens to several of the most significant clusters emerged in a later analysis.

With respect to this clone: The antigen remains unidentified.

Use of 60 Vbeta and 13 Jbeta primers characterized the PCR. Profiling relied on immunoSEQ multiplex PCR, and the TCRdb table lists in-frame clones only, not all of them. The data show about 150,000 clones, approximately 80% seen once. The TCR sequence derives from a woman between 40 and 55 years old in good health and CMV-seropositive. What was sequenced was PBMCs.

CDR3: CASSPTPQGTYEQYF. Here the CDR3 DNA reads TGTGCCAGCAGCCCCACCCCCCAGGGTACCTACGAGCAGTACTTC. The rearrangement links TRBV9 to TRBJ2-7, with D possibly being TRBD1 (5 bases). The germline CDR1 and CDR2 sequences are SGDLS and YYNGEE. The CDR3 covers 15 residues. The V end lost 4 bases, the J end lost 2 bases, and 16 bases lay between the germline ends.